This passage covers 2 T cell receptor beta chains from one sample sequenced in a study of OX40 agonist ivuxolimab in advanced cancers. The method behind the library was the immunoSEQ multiplex PCR assay. TCRdb stores this immuneACCESS table with in-frame sequences only. Part of the clones is absent; in the studies checked, under half of the shortfall reflects unresolved V genes, and no reason is known for the rest. For this sample the table gives some 15,000 clones, of which about 80% were detected only once. The ten largest account for roughly 34% of the sample. The specimen comprised CD4+ or CD8+ T cells sorted from blood, sampled in a trial of the OX40 agonist ivuxolimab. The receptors here all came from an adult with an advanced solid tumor such as melanoma, head and neck, liver or kidney cancer.

This clone showed up many times. The chain recombines TRBV2 with TRBJ2-1; either TRBD1 or TRBD2 may supply D (5 bases each). V was trimmed by 3 bases and J by 4 bases, leaving 10 bases between them. Germline CDR1 is SNHLY and CDR2 is FYNNEI. CDR3 length: 14 amino acids. The DNA of the CDR3 is TGTGCCAGCAGTGACGGGACGCCTTACAATGAGCAGTTCTTC. Protein product: CASSDGTPYNEQFF.

As to this clone: The junction shows a germline mismatch at one end, possibly a read error. The V gene is TRBV11-1, the J gene TRBJ2-1, with 7 nucleotides matching TRBD2. The CDR3 is 13 residues long. The germline gives CDR1 SGHAT, CDR2 FQDESV (reference sequence). The CDR3 reads CASSLVRGSFSIF. For the CDR3, the DNA is TGTGCCAGCAGCTTAGTTCGCGGGAGTTTCTCGATCTTC.